These T cell receptor beta chains were read from a single sample in a study of blood T cell repertoires in COVID-19. TCRdb's copy holds only in-frame clones and misses some; the assay was immunoSEQ multiplex PCR. Of fewer than 500,000 clones in the sample, approximately 90% are singletons; the top ten hold roughly 0.72%. Sequenced material: PBMCs or T cells enriched from blood (not recorded which). The receptors shown here come from a woman aged 18 to 35 who had recovered from COVID-19. The CDR3 runs from the conserved cysteine through the conserved F or W. D genes are given only for firm matches. Not every row has a clone size; where given, it reads once, few, many or a size class.

TRBJ1-4,TRBV2,.,.,CASLGGKTNEKLFF,TGTGCCAGTCTCGGAGGAAAAACTAATGAAAAACTGTTTTTT
TRBJ2-2,TRBV27,once,.,CASSSEGSTGELFF,TGTGCCAGCAGCTCGGAGGGGAGCACCGGGGAGCTGTTTTTT
TRBJ2-7,TRBV5-1,.,.,CASSLSGSYYEQYF,TGCGCCAGCAGCTTGTCCGGGTCATACTACGAGCAGTACTTC
TRBJ1-1,TRBV28,.,TRBD1,CASSPGRQGEAFF,TGTGCCAGCAGTCCGGGAAGACAGGGTGAAGCTTTCTTT
TRBJ2-7,TRBV3-1/TRBV3-2,.,TRBD2,CASSQDRGGMSYEQYF,TGTGCCAGCAGCCAAGATCGGGGGGGGATGTCCTACGAGCAGTACTTC
TRBJ2-5,TRBV30,.,.,CAWSVQAAQETQYF,TGTGCCTGGAGTGTACAAGCGGCCCAAGAGACCCAGTACTTC
TRBJ2-7,TRBV6-5,.,.,CASSAANYEQYF,TGTGCCAGCAGCGCAGCGAACTACGAGCAGTACTTC
TRBJ1-1,TRBV4-1,.,.,CASSQVGTGQSEAFF,TGCGCCAGCAGCCAAGTAGGTACGGGTCAGTCGGAAGCTTTCTTT
TRBJ2-1,TRBV9,.,.,CASSPFDLLVNEQFF,TGTGCCAGCAGCCCTTTTGACTTGCTCGTGAATGAGCAGTTCTTC
TRBJ1-6,TRBV11-2,.,.,CASSLERNSPLHF,TGTGCCAGCAGCTTAGAGAGGAATTCACCCCTCCACTTT
TRBJ2-3,TRBV24-1,.,TRBD2,CATSARGGTDTQYF,TGTGCCACCAGTGCGCGGGGGGGCACAGATACGCAGTATTTT
TRBJ2-2,TRBV5-1,.,.,CASSPLTIRDSLRSGELFF,TGCGCCAGCAGCCCCCTTACGATACGCGACTCATTGAGATCCGGGGAGCTGTTTTTT
TRBJ1-4,TRBV2,few,TRBD1,CASSEGRGDEKLFF,TGTGCCAGCAGTGAGGGCAGGGGGGATGAAAAACTGTTTTTT
TRBJ1-4,TRBV2,few,TRBD1,CASETGGEEKLFF,TGTGCCAGCGAGACAGGGGGGGAGGAAAAACTGTTTTTT
TRBJ1-1,TRBV7-3,.,TRBD1,CASSLCRAGGFGTEAFF,TGTGCCAGCAGCTTGTGTAGGGCAGGGGGCTTTGGCACTGAAGCTTTCTTT
TRBJ1-4,TRBV19,few,TRBD1,CASSIGTGYYEKLFF,TGTGCCAGTAGTATAGGGACAGGGTACTATGAAAAACTGTTTTTT
TRBJ1-1,TRBV27,.,TRBD1,CASSLSITGVTEAFF,TGTGCCAGCAGTTTATCTATCACAGGGGTCACTGAAGCTTTCTTT
TRBJ1-2,TRBV2,.,.,CASRGRGGPENYGYTF,TGTGCCAGCAGGGGACGGGGGGGGCCTGAGAACTATGGCTACACCTTC
TRBJ1-5,TRBV2,.,.,CASTERFSNQPQHF,TGTGCCAGCACAGAGCGGTTTAGCAATCAGCCCCAGCATTTT
TRBJ1-4,TRBV5-1,.,TRBD1,CASSPGQEPANEKLFF,TGCGCCAGCAGCCCCGGACAGGAGCCGGCTAATGAAAAACTGTTTTTT
TRBJ1-1,TRBV6-5,.,.,CASRRGKDTEAFF,TGTGCCAGCCGAAGGGGGAAAGACACTGAAGCTTTCTTT
TRBJ1-1,TRBV5-5,.,.,CASSWSRGGNTEAFF,TGTGCCAGCAGCTGGTCCAGAGGAGGAAACACTGAAGCTTTCTTT
TRBJ2-1,TRBV19,.,.,CASSKYLLGGMGNNEQFF,TGTGCCAGTAGCAAATACCTCTTAGGGGGTATGGGGAACAATGAGCAGTTCTTC
TRBJ1-6,TRBV6-5,few,.,CASSSGPYNSPLHF,TGTGCCAGCAGTTCTGGGCCCTATAATTCACCCCTCCACTTT
TRBJ2-7,TRBV5-4,.,TRBD1,CASSLDGQGLGEQYF,TGTGCCAGCAGCTTAGACGGACAGGGGTTGGGCGAGCAGTACTTC
TRBJ2-5,TRBV12-5,.,TRBD2,CASGLHGLAGPKETQYF,TGTGCTAGTGGTCTCCACGGACTAGCGGGGCCCAAAGAGACCCAGTACTTC
TRBJ1-2,TRBV7-9,once,.,CASSLGTGGYTF,TGTGCCAGCAGCTTGGGAACGGGGGGCTACACCTTC
TRBJ2-5,TRBV7-8,.,TRBD2,CASSLGLAGGETQYF,TGTGCCAGCAGCTTGGGACTAGCGGGGGGAGAGACCCAGTACTTC
TRBJ1-2,TRBV19,.,TRBD1,CASGGTGTGYGYTF,TGTGCCAGCGGGGGGACAGGGACGGGCTATGGCTACACCTTC
TRBJ2-1,TRBV12-5,.,.,CASGLFLGHNNEQFF,TGTGCTAGTGGTTTGTTCCTCGGACACAACAATGAGCAGTTCTTC
TRBJ1-1,TRBV7-9,.,.,CASSLRGQGTEAFF,TGTGCCAGCAGCTTAAGAGGTCAGGGAACTGAAGCTTTCTTT
TRBJ1-1,TRBV5-4,.,TRBD1,CASSPGQGKEAFF,TGTGCCAGCAGCCCGGGACAGGGTAAAGAAGCTTTCTTT
TRBJ2-5,TRBV5-1,.,.,CASSPDPLAGEYQETQYF,TGCGCCAGCAGCCCCGACCCCTTGGCAGGGGAGTACCAAGAGACCCAGTACTTC